This entry lists 21 T cell receptor beta chains sequenced from one sample in a study of cytomegalovirus exposure and HLA in healthy donors. Profiled with immunoSEQ multiplex PCR; TCRdb holds only in-frame clones, not every one. The sample gives under 400,000 clones, just over 85% of which show up once; over 0.75% is in the top ten. The sequenced material came from PBMCs. The receptors come from a woman aged 18-29 years in good health and CMV-seronegative.

This CDR3 is CASSPTSFYTDTQYF. In DNA, the CDR3 is TGTGCCAGCAGTCCGACTAGCTTTTACACAGATACGCAGTATTTT. This sequence joins TRBV27 and TRBJ2-3; 7 bases are a match to TRBD2. Germline assignment: CDR1 MNHEY and CDR2 SMNVEV (reference sequence). J was trimmed by 2 bases and V by 5 bases; bases with no gene match: 7. This CDR3 has 15 residues.

This clone showed up just once. The chain uses TRBV28 and TRBJ2-7; D might be TRBD1 (6 bases). CDR1 is MDHEN, CDR2 SYDVKM, per germline. The CDR3 consists of 15 residues. V shed 6 bases and J shed 1 base, with 16 bases lying between them. The CDR3: CASRRIGQISYEQYF. The DNA of the CDR3 is TGTGCCAGCAGAAGAATCGGACAGATTTCCTACGAGCAGTACTTC.

The CDR3 protein is CASSLFNSIGGGSSEQYF. CDR3 DNA sequence: TGTGCCAGCAGCTTATTCAATTCCATCGGGGGAGGGTCTTCCGAGCAGTACTTC. The chain combines TRBV11-2 with TRBJ2-7, with TRBD2 matching 7 bases. CDR1 is SGHAT and CDR2 is FQNNGV in the germline V gene. This CDR3 is 18 amino acids long. V shed 2 bases, J shed 6 bases, and the junction held 19 bases outside the gene matches.

The chain links TRBV6-5 to TRBJ1-2; 9 bases align to TRBD1. There are 12 residues in the CDR3. In germline, CDR1 is MNHEY, CDR2 SVGAGI. Trimming cost V 10 bases and J 3 bases; bases outside gene matches: 3. The CDR3 region has the DNA TGTGCCACCTGGACAGGGGACTATGGCTACACCTTC. It translates to CATWTGDYGYTF.

The CDR3 reads CASSSGLASSSYNEQFF. DNA for the CDR3: TGCGCCAGCAGCTCGGGACTAGCGTCGAGCTCCTACAATGAGCAGTTCTTC. The V gene is TRBV5-1, the J gene TRBJ2-1; 10 bases line up with TRBD2. The CDR3 consists of 17 residues. Germline V gene lookup returns CDR1 SGHRS and CDR2 YFSETQ. J was trimmed by 0 bases and V by 3 bases; bases with no gene match: 6.

The V call is TRBV25-1, the J call TRBJ1-2; D gene ambiguous. Germline values: CDR1 MGHDK, CDR2 SYGVNS. The CDR3 totals 15 residues. V was clipped by 1 base and J by 5 bases, with 14 bases between them. CDR3 loop: CASSEFEQPVYGYTF. The CDR3 DNA follows: TGTGCCAGCAGTGAATTCGAACAGCCCGTTTATGGCTACACCTTC.

The chain combines TRBV7-9 with TRBJ2-5; D is uncertain. This CDR3 has 15 amino acids. The ends were cut back, 1 base at V and 3 bases at J, with 12 bases in the middle. CDR1 is SEHNR, CDR2 FQNEAQ, per germline (reference sequence). The CDR3 reads CASSLVGTGEETQYF. CDR3 bases: TGTGCCAGCAGCTTAGTCGGTACGGGTGAAGAGACCCAGTACTTC.

The V gene is TRBV6-5, the J gene TRBJ2-2, with 7 nucleotides matching TRBD1. Germline CDR1 MNHEY, CDR2 SVGAGI. V lost 2 bases and J lost 5; bases outside the gene matches: 5. The CDR3 covers 15 residues. CDR3 DNA: TGTGCCAGCAGTTACCAGAACAGGGGAACCGGGGAGCTGTTTTTT. It encodes CASSYQNRGTGELFF.

J is TRBJ2-1 and V is TRBV6-5; 7 bases map to TRBD1. Germline V gene lookup returns CDR1 MNHEY and CDR2 SVGAGI. The length of the CDR3 is 13 residues. Unmatched junction bases numbered 5, after V lost 5 bases and J lost 7 bases. CDR3 region: CASSDRVRNEQFF. The CDR3 nucleotides read TGTGCCAGCAGTGACAGGGTCCGGAATGAGCAGTTCTTC.

CDR3 amino acids: CASSVAGGGAYETQYF. CDR3 sequence (DNA): TGTGCCAGCAGCGTAGCCGGCGGGGGGGCATACGAGACCCAGTACTTC. The V call is TRBV9, the J call TRBJ2-5; TRBD2 agrees at 9 bases. The V gene end was trimmed by 0 bases and the J gene end by 5 bases; junction bases not matched to a gene: 8. The CDR3 covers 16 residues. CDR1 is SGDLS, CDR2 YYNGEE, per germline.

The chain links TRBV9 to TRBJ2-5; 9 bases agree with TRBD2. Losses at the gene ends were 4 bases for V and 2 bases for J; bases not matched to a gene: 9. Germline V gene data show CDR1 as SGDLS and CDR2 as YYNGEE. The CDR3 sequence is 16 residues long. The chain's CDR3 is CASSLRSGGRQETQYF. CDR3 sequence (DNA): TGTGCCAGCAGCCTGAGGAGCGGGGGGCGGCAAGAGACCCAGTACTTC.

The chain carries TRBV5-1 and TRBJ2-2; TRBD2 matches 13 bases. This CDR3 comprises 18 residues. The V gene's germline CDR1 is SGHRS and CDR2 YFSETQ. The junction had 9 bases not matched to a gene; V was cut back by 4 bases and J by 3 bases. The DNA for the CDR3 is TGCGCCAGCAGCAGGTGGACTAGCGGGAGTGGGGACACCGGGGAGCTGTTTTTT. This gives the protein CASSRWTSGSGDTGELFF.

The V and J genes are TRBV4-1 and TRBJ2-7; D gene uncertain. V gave up 5 bases and J gave up 0 bases, with 14 bases separating them. This CDR3 contains 15 residues. Germline assignment: CDR1 MGHRA and CDR2 YSYEKL. CDR3 amino acids: CASSGGSPISYEQYF. The DNA of the CDR3 is TGCGCCAGCAGCGGCGGTAGCCCTATCTCCTACGAGCAGTACTTC.

The V call is TRBV2, the J call TRBJ2-7; 8 bases agree with TRBD1. The germline gives CDR1 SNHLY, CDR2 FYNNEI. The CDR3 spans 15 residues. J gave up 4 bases and V 4 bases, and 9 bases lay outside the gene matches. Here the CDR3 DNA reads TGTGCCAGCAGTGTTGGAGGACAGGGCACTTACGAGCAGTACTTC. Residues: CASSVGGQGTYEQYF.

The V and J genes are TRBV27 and TRBJ2-1; TRBD2 aligns across 11 bases. Unmatched junction bases numbered 9, after V lost 3 bases and J lost 8 bases. Germline-derived CDR1 and CDR2 are MNHEY and SMNVEV (reference sequence). This CDR3 spans 16 amino acids. The CDR3 DNA is TGTGCCAGCAGTTTCTTAGCGGGGGGGCCGGTCTATGAGCAGTTCTTC. It is translated as CASSFLAGGPVYEQFF.

V usage is TRBV25-1 and J usage is TRBJ1-4; D perhaps matches TRBD1 (6 bases). Trimming removed 7 bases from V and 0 bases from J, with 12 bases in between. This CDR3 has 15 amino acids. Per germline, CDR1 MGHDK and CDR2 SYGVNS. CDR3 protein: CASKGTGTTNEKLFF. The DNA for the CDR3 is TGTGCCAGCAAAGGAACAGGGACAACTAATGAAAAACTGTTTTTT.

The V gene is TRBV2, the J gene TRBJ2-2, with D possibly being TRBD2 (7 bases). The V end was cut by 7 bases, the J end by 4 bases, with 16 bases between. The CDR3 sequence is 15 residues long. The germline gives CDR1 SNHLY, CDR2 FYNNEI. CDR3 sequence reads: CASKGGGPSTGELFF. The CDR3 DNA follows: TGTGCCAGCAAGGGAGGGGGGCCCTCCACCGGGGAGCTGTTTTTT.

The chain combines TRBV15 with TRBJ2-7; D unclear. V was clipped by 6 bases and J by 2 bases, with 11 bases between them. The CDR3 runs 13 residues. Germline V gene sequence: CDR1 LNHNV, CDR2 YYDKDF (reference sequence). The CDR3 sequence is CATSLTVTYEQYF. The CDR3 coding sequence is TGTGCCACCAGTCTCACAGTTACCTACGAGCAGTACTTC.

This clone is a singleton in its sample. The gene calls are TRBV6-5 and TRBJ2-3; 8 bases fit TRBD2. Per the germline V gene, CDR1 is MNHEY and CDR2 is SVGAGI. This CDR3 has 13 residues. The V segment lost 7 bases and the J segment 3 bases; nucleotides outside the gene matches: 3. The CDR3 sequence is CASIGGGTDTQYF. The CDR3 nucleotides read TGTGCCAGCATCGGGGGGGGAACAGATACGCAGTATTTT.

The rearrangement uses TRBV2 and TRBJ2-1, with 7 nucleotides matching TRBD2. Germline trimming cut 5 bases from V and 7 bases from J; bases unmatched to any gene: 5. The germline V gene encodes CDR1 SNHLY and CDR2 FYNNEI. This CDR3 has 13 residues. CDR3 loop: CASSLGGKNEQFF. The CDR3 nucleotides read TGTGCCAGCAGTTTGGGAGGGAAGAATGAGCAGTTCTTC.

The rearrangement uses TRBV19 and TRBJ2-7; D is undetermined. V lost 1 base and J lost 5, with 9 bases in between. CDR1 is LNHDA, CDR2 SQIVND, per germline (reference sequence). The length of the CDR3 is 13 residues. The CDR3 here is CASSIGGFNEQYF. For the CDR3, the DNA is TGTGCCAGTAGTATAGGCGGTTTCAACGAGCAGTACTTC.